A single sample is the source of the 28 T cell receptor beta chains below, sequenced in a study of control samples from healthy donors and cancer patients. Clones were sequenced by immunoSEQ multiplex PCR, and TCRdb holds only the in-frame ones, with some missing. The clone table shows some 180,000 clones, with the ten largest holding approximately 2.2%. The material sequenced was blood. These receptors all stem from a woman aged 25 to 45 in good health.

The gene calls are TRBV5-1 and TRBJ2-2, with a possible D match to TRBD1 (6 bases). This CDR3 is built from 16 residues. The V gene lost 1 base and the J gene lost 7 bases, with 17 bases spanning the gap. Germline CDR1 SGHRS, CDR2 YFSETQ. CDR3 DNA sequence: TGCGCCAGCAGCTTGAAGGCAGGGGAAGTTGGCGGGGAGCTGTTTTTT. Its translation is CASSLKAGEVGGELFF.

In DNA, the CDR3 is TGTGCCAGCAGTTACCTCCAGAGCTCTGAAGCTTTCTTT. Translation gives CASSYLQSSEAFF. The chain uses TRBV6-5 and TRBJ1-1; D uncertain. Germline V gives CDR1 MNHEY, CDR2 SVGAGI. V lost 2 bases to trimming and J lost 6 bases, with 10 bases between them. CDR3 length equals 13 residues.

The V gene is TRBV27, the J gene TRBJ1-1; possible D gene TRBD1, 5 bases. Germline V CDR1 and CDR2: MNHEY, SMNVEV (reference sequence). V was shortened by 3 bases and J by 10 bases, with 15 bases between the two germline ends. This CDR3 is built from 13 residues. The CDR3 DNA reads TGTGCCAGCAGTTTCCAAGGGGAATTGGGAGCTTTCTTT. Translation: CASSFQGELGAFF.

The chain employs TRBV24-1 and TRBJ2-5; tentatively, D is TRBD2 (6 bases). The CDR3 covers 16 residues. Trimming took 3 bases from V and 2 from J, leaving 15 bases between them. The germline V gene has CDR1 KGHDR and CDR2 SFDVKD. The CDR3 DNA reads as TGTGCCACCAGTGATAGGTCCGGGGGTAGGCAAGAGACCCAGTACTTC. This translates into CATSDRSGGRQETQYF.

V gene TRBV28 combines with J gene TRBJ1-4; TRBD1 agrees at 11 bases. This CDR3 has 16 amino acids. Germline V gene data show CDR1 as MDHEN and CDR2 as SYDVKM. V was clipped by 6 bases and J by 7 bases; unmatched bases: 10. The CDR3 protein is CASSSLGQGAGEKLFF. The CDR3 DNA reads as TGTGCCAGCAGCTCCCTAGGACAGGGGGCCGGTGAAAAACTGTTTTTT.

This chain joins TRBV28 and TRBJ2-5; 9 positions match TRBD2. The CDR3 has 15 amino acids. The ends lost 0 bases at V and 5 bases at J; junction bases unmatched: 4. CDR1 and CDR2 from the germline V gene are MDHEN and SYDVKM. The CDR3 protein is CASSLWQRGEETQYF. The CDR3 DNA is TGTGCCAGCAGTTTATGGCAGCGGGGGGAGGAGACCCAGTACTTC.

This CDR3 reads CASSPSRGQGEGRHGPAGELFF. The CDR3 DNA reads as TGTGCCAGCTCACCAAGTAGAGGACAGGGCGAAGGGAGACATGGTCCCGCCGGGGAGCTGTTTTTT. V and J are TRBV18 and TRBJ2-2; 8 positions agree with TRBD1. Per the germline V gene, CDR1 is KGHSH and CDR2 is LQKENI. V dropped 2 bases and J dropped 6; count of bases not matched to a gene: 26. The CDR3 runs 22 residues.

This chain connects TRBV5-4 to TRBJ2-5; D assignment may be TRBD1 or TRBD2 (5 bases each). V was clipped by 2 bases and J by 2 bases, with 10 bases between them. The germline V gene has CDR1 SGHNT and CDR2 YYREEE (reference sequence). This CDR3 region has 14 residues. For the CDR3, the DNA is TGTGCCAGCAGCTTCGAGTGGGGGCAAGAGACCCAGTACTTC. It translates to CASSFEWGQETQYF. Using reference TRBV5-4 and TRBJ2-5 for the parts outside the CDR3, the full variable domain is ETGVTQSPTHLIKTRGQQVTLRCSSQSGHNTVSWYQQALGQGPQFIFQYYREEENGRGNFPPRFSGLQFPNYSSELNVNALELDDSALYLCASSFEWGQETQYFGPGTRLLVL.

DNA for the CDR3: TGTGCCAGCAGTCGCGCCCTGGACAGGGTAATCCCCTCTGGAAACACCATATATTTT. It translates to CASSRALDRVIPSGNTIYF. This chain uses TRBV27 with TRBJ1-3; 8 bases align to TRBD1. CDR1 is MNHEY, CDR2 SMNVEV, per germline (reference sequence). V dropped 5 bases and J dropped 0; count of bases not matched to a gene: 15. CDR3 size: 19 residues.

The rearrangement joins TRBV28 to TRBJ1-6, with no clear D. The germline V and J ends were trimmed by 3 bases and 1 base, with 7 bases remaining between them. Germline lookup yields CDR1 MDHEN and CDR2 SYDVKM. This CDR3 is 15 amino acids long. The CDR3 spells CASSLPLSYNSPLHF. The CDR3 DNA reads TGTGCCAGCAGTTTGCCCCTTTCCTATAATTCACCCCTCCACTTT.

The CDR3 DNA sequence: TGTGCCAGCAGCCAAGCTGGAGCGGCTTGGCTGGGGAACACTGAAGCTTTCTTT. Protein product: CASSQAGAAWLGNTEAFF. The genes are TRBV4-2 and TRBJ1-1; D is undetermined. The CDR3 sequence is 18 residues long. V was trimmed by 1 base and J by 1 base, leaving 19 bases between them. Germline V gene data show CDR1 as LGHNA and CDR2 as YNFKEQ.

The chain uses TRBV27 and TRBJ2-5; D is possibly TRBD2 (5 bases). The CDR3 has 16 residues. Germline CDR1 is MNHEY and CDR2 is SMNVEV (reference sequence). Trimming cost V 6 bases and J 2 bases, with 19 bases left between them. DNA for the CDR3: TGTGCCAGCAGGTCTGGATGGACTGAGCTTCAAGAGACCCAGTACTTC. Its protein is CASRSGWTELQETQYF.

J is TRBJ1-6 and V is TRBV28, with TRBD1 as a possible D gene (5 bases). Trimming stripped 4 bases from V and 8 bases from J, with 15 bases between. The CDR3 sequence is 15 residues long. Per the germline V gene, CDR1 is MDHEN and CDR2 is SYDVKM. The DNA of the CDR3 is TGTGCCAGCAGTTCTCGCCAGGGAGGTCATTCACCCCTCCACTTT. It codes for CASSSRQGGHSPLHF.

The gene calls are TRBV15 and TRBJ1-2, with no clear D. CDR3 length equals 14 residues. Germline-derived CDR1 and CDR2 are LNHNV and YYDKDF (reference sequence). The ends were cut back, 1 base at V and 5 bases at J, with 11 bases in the middle. CDR3 sequence reads: CATSRAGGRYGYTF. CDR3 sequence (DNA): TGTGCCACCAGCAGAGCAGGTGGCAGGTATGGCTACACCTTC.

CDR3 DNA: TGTGCCAGCAGCCCCCGTAGGGGGACTGAAGCTTTCTTT. Protein sequence: CASSPRRGTEAFF. The chain couples TRBV5-8 to TRBJ1-1; weak D call: TRBD1 (6 bases). The length of the CDR3 is 13 residues. In germline, CDR1 is SGHTS, CDR2 YDEGEE. Trimming removed 4 bases from V and 5 bases from J, with 12 bases in between.

The chain has TRBV27 and TRBJ1-6; possibly TRBD1 for D (5 bases). This CDR3 has 13 residues. V shed 6 bases and J shed 9 bases, with 12 bases lying between them. Germline V gene lookup returns CDR1 MNHEY and CDR2 SMNVEV (reference sequence). In DNA, the CDR3 is TGTGCCAGCAGCGCGTCGGGGGTTTCACCCCTCCACTTT. Protein sequence: CASSASGVSPLHF.

The chain employs TRBV27 and TRBJ2-7; no clear D. Trimming took 8 bases from V and 3 from J, leaving 8 bases between them. CDR3 length: 11 residues. CDR1 is MNHEY and CDR2 is SMNVEV in the germline V gene (reference sequence). The CDR3 reads CASHGNYEQYF. CDR3 in DNA: TGTGCCAGCCATGGGAACTACGAGCAGTACTTC.

The gene calls are TRBV13 and TRBJ1-1; D might be TRBD1 (5 bases). The CDR3 is 13 residues long. V lost 5 bases and J 3 bases, leaving 10 bases between the germline ends. Per germline, CDR1 PRHDT and CDR2 FYEKMQ (reference sequence). The CDR3 DNA sequence: TGTGCCAGCAGCCCTGACAGACACACTGAAGCTTTCTTT. Protein product: CASSPDRHTEAFF.

J is TRBJ2-3 and V is TRBV7-3; D is possibly TRBD2 (5 bases). CDR1 and CDR2 (germline): SGHTA, FQGTGA. V lost 1 base, J lost 6 bases, and 11 bases lay in between. The CDR3 extends over 14 amino acids. The CDR3 DNA sequence: TGTGCCAGCAGCTTAAGAGGGCCATGGGATACGCAGTATTTT. Protein product: CASSLRGPWDTQYF. Full variable domain (outside the CDR3, taken from reference TRBV7-3 and TRBJ2-3): GAGVSQTPSNKVTEKGKYVELRCDPISGHTALYWYRQSLGQGPEFLIYFQGTGAADDSGLPNDRFFAVRPEGSVSTLKIQRTERGDSAVYLCASSLRGPWDTQYFGPGTRLTVL.

The chain carries TRBV28 and TRBJ1-1; TRBD1 might be the D (6 bases). The germline V and J ends were trimmed by 4 bases and 6 bases, with 21 bases remaining between them. Germline assignment: CDR1 MDHEN and CDR2 SYDVKM. This CDR3 spans 16 amino acids. The CDR3 loop is CASSSWSLGGEAEAFF. The CDR3 DNA reads as TGTGCCAGCAGTTCTTGGTCCCTAGGGGGAGAGGCTGAAGCTTTCTTT.

The rearrangement uses TRBV5-1 and TRBJ2-1, with a tentative D call TRBD2 (5 bases). Germline values: CDR1 SGHRS, CDR2 YFSETQ. V lost 3 bases and J 5 bases, leaving 12 bases between the germline ends. This CDR3 is built from 14 residues. The CDR3 here is CASSYGESNNEQFF. In nucleotides, the CDR3 is TGCGCCAGCAGCTACGGGGAAAGTAACAATGAGCAGTTCTTC. The variable domain in full, completed from reference TRBV5-1 and TRBJ2-1, reads KAGVTQTPRYLIKTRGQQVTLSCSPISGHRSVSWYQQTPGQGLQFLFEYFSETQRNKGNFPGRFSGRQFSNSRSEMNVSTLELGDSALYLCASSYGESNNEQFFGPGTRLTVL.

The chain links TRBV7-2 to TRBJ2-7, with 7 positions matching TRBD1. Germline V gene lookup returns CDR1 SGHTA and CDR2 FQGNSA. CDR3 length: 12 amino acids. With 5 bases clipped from V and 6 bases from J, the junction kept 4 bases outside the gene matches. The CDR3 DNA is TGTGCCAGCAGCCCACAGGGGTTCGAGCAGTACTTC. Translation: CASSPQGFEQYF.

The chain employs TRBV4-3 and TRBJ1-3; TRBD1 might be the D (6 bases). Trimming removed 3 bases at V and 4 bases at J, with 13 bases between. This CDR3 has 15 amino acids. Germline V gene data show CDR1 as LGHNA and CDR2 as YSLEER. CDR3 nucleotides: TGCGCCAGCAGCCAGGGGACAACAGCAGGAAACACCATATATTTT. This translates into CASSQGTTAGNTIYF.

The V call is TRBV5-1, the J call TRBJ2-3, with D perhaps being TRBD1 or TRBD2 (6 bases each). V lost 4 bases and J lost 6, with 27 bases in between. The CDR3 has 18 amino acids. CDR1 and CDR2 from the germline V gene are SGHRS and YFSETQ. The CDR3 DNA is TGCGCCAGCAGCCACGTCGGGGGCGCATCGGTCGGGGTGGATACGCAGTATTTT. This sequence encodes CASSHVGGASVGVDTQYF.

The chain uses TRBV18 and TRBJ1-1, with 9 bases lining up with TRBD1. CDR1 and CDR2 from the germline V gene are KGHSH and LQKENI. The junction had 3 bases not matched to a gene; V was cut back by 3 bases and J by 4 bases. CDR3 length: 14 amino acids. CDR3 bases: TGTGCCAGCTCACCTCCGGACAGGGGCACTGAAGCTTTCTTT. Protein: CASSPPDRGTEAFF.

Regarding this clone: Other DNA sequences within the sample encode an identical CDR3. This rearrangement joins TRBV28 to TRBJ1-2; D might be TRBD1 (6 bases). CDR3 length: 12 amino acids. V shed 6 bases and J shed 4 bases, with 9 bases lying between them. CDR1 MDHEN and CDR2 SYDVKM come from the germline V gene. CDR3 loop: CASSRTVYGYTF. The DNA for the CDR3 is TGTGCCAGCAGCCGGACAGTCTATGGCTACACCTTC.

J is TRBJ2-3 and V is TRBV2; the D call may be TRBD1 or TRBD2 (5 bases each). The CDR3 has 15 amino acids. CDR1 is SNHLY and CDR2 is FYNNEI in the germline V gene. V shed 6 bases and J shed 4 bases, with 17 bases lying between them. CDR3 residues: CASSAGTTTADTQYF. The CDR3 DNA is TGTGCCAGCAGCGCCGGGACGACAACGGCAGATACGCAGTATTTT.

This rearrangement joins TRBV12-3 or TRBV12-4 to TRBJ1-4; no reliable D call. The CDR3 has 12 amino acids. With 3 bases removed from V and 5 bases from J, the gap between germline ends came to 4 bases. The CDR3 bases are TGTGCCAGCAGTTTTAGCAATGAAAAACTGTTTTTT. Protein sequence: CASSFSNEKLFF.